The 32 T cell receptor beta chains reported below all come from one sample, sequenced in a study of shared clonotypes between healthy human individuals. The repertoire was sequenced with immunoSEQ multiplex PCR; TCRdb's copy has only in-frame clones and lacks some. The table records more than 2 million clones, 90% to 97% of them present only once. The specimen was naive CD4+ T cells sorted from blood. Subset described: CD45RA+ positively selected. The receptors were gathered from a man aged 18 to 29 in good health.

For this clone: Different DNA sequences within this sample yield the same CDR3. The chain employs TRBV6-5 and TRBJ1-1; D not certain. The CDR3 spans 13 residues. Germline V gives CDR1 MNHEY, CDR2 SVGAGI. The V end was cut by 2 bases, the J end by 1 base, with 5 bases between. CDR3 DNA sequence: TGTGCCAGCAGTTACCGGGCGAACACTGAAGCTTTCTTT. This gives the protein CASSYRANTEAFF.

This chain connects TRBV10-3 to TRBJ2-7; possible D gene TRBD2, 5 bases. The CDR3 extends over 14 amino acids. CDR1 and CDR2 from the germline V gene are ENHRY and SYGVKD. With 3 bases removed from V and 0 bases from J, the gap between germline ends came to 9 bases. In DNA, the CDR3 is TGTGCCATCAGTGAAAACGGACTCTCCTACGAGCAGTACTTC. Its translation is CAISENGLSYEQYF.

Details on this clone: The identical CDR3 is also encoded by other nucleotide sequences in the sample. The chain employs TRBV2 and TRBJ1-2; D call uncertain. V was clipped by 3 bases and J by 0 bases, with 5 bases between them. This CDR3 is 13 amino acids long. The germline CDR1 and CDR2 sequences are SNHLY and FYNNEI. The CDR3 coding sequence is TGTGCCAGCAGTGAGGGAGCTAACTATGGCTACACCTTC. Translating gives CASSEGANYGYTF. The whole variable domain, remainder taken from reference TRBV2 and TRBJ1-2, is EPEVTQTPSHQVTQMGQEVILRCVPISNHLYFYWYRQILGQKVEFLVSFYNNEISEKSEIFDDQFSVERPDGSNFTLKIRSTKLEDSAMYFCASSEGANYGYTFGSGTRLTVV.

The chain joins TRBV6-5 to TRBJ1-6, with D maybe TRBD1 (5 bases). Looked up from germline, CDR1 is MNHEY and CDR2 is SVGAGI. V gave up 2 bases and J gave up 7 bases, with 12 bases separating them. CDR3 length: 15 amino acids. This CDR3 reads CASSYDDRSNSPLHF. The CDR3, as DNA: TGTGCCAGCAGTTACGATGACAGATCCAATTCACCCCTCCACTTT.

The V and J genes are TRBV5-1 and TRBJ2-5; D might be TRBD1 (5 bases). V lost 1 base and J lost 4, with 8 bases in between. Germline V CDR1 and CDR2: SGHRS, YFSETQ. This CDR3 is 13 amino acids long. CDR3 in DNA: TGCGCCAGCAGCTTGCCCCAGGGAGAGACCCAGTACTTC. Protein product: CASSLPQGETQYF.

The rearrangement links TRBV28 to TRBJ2-1, with TRBD2 matching 7 bases. J gave up 0 bases and V 1 base, and 12 bases lay outside the gene matches. There are 19 residues in the CDR3. Germline CDR1 reads MDHEN; CDR2 reads SYDVKM. The CDR3 DNA is TGTGCCAGCAGTTTATCCCTCAGGCGGCGGGGGAGCTCCTACAATGAGCAGTTCTTC. Translating it yields CASSLSLRRRGSSYNEQFF. The variable domain in full, completed from reference TRBV28 and TRBJ2-1, reads DVKVTQSSRYLVKRTGEKVFLECVQDMDHENMFWYRQDPGLGLRLIYFSYDVKMKEKGDIPEGYSVSREKKERFSLILESASTNQTSMYLCASSLSLRRRGSSYNEQFFGPGTRLTVL.

The chain uses TRBV18 and TRBJ2-5, with D perhaps matching TRBD1 (6 bases). The CDR3 runs to 13 residues. The V end lost 4 bases, the J end lost 4 bases, and 10 bases lay between the germline ends. Germline V lookup: CDR1 KGHSH, CDR2 LQKENI. The CDR3 DNA sequence: TGTGCCAGCTCACGGGACACTACAGAGACCCAGTACTTC. This translates into CASSRDTTETQYF.

The chain is built from TRBV7-9 and TRBJ2-3; D remains unclear. Between the trimmed V and J ends, which lost 5 bases and 5 bases, there was a span of 8 bases. The V gene's germline CDR1 is SEHNR and CDR2 FQNEAQ (reference sequence). The CDR3 length is 12 residues. CDR3 in amino acids: CASSRDLDTQYF. The CDR3 region has the DNA TGTGCCAGCAGCCGAGATTTAGATACGCAGTATTTT.

The chain recombines TRBV6-1 with TRBJ1-1; D might be TRBD1 (6 bases). This CDR3 contains 16 residues. Germline V gene data show CDR1 as MNHNS and CDR2 as SASEGT. V was clipped by 3 bases and J by 1 base, with 15 bases between them. CDR3 bases: TGTGCCAGCAGTGAGCGTAGACAGGCTACGAACACTGAAGCTTTCTTT. Protein product: CASSERRQATNTEAFF.

This chain uses TRBV5-1 with TRBJ2-7; 12 nucleotides agree with TRBD1. V shed 5 bases, J shed 4 bases, and the junction held 7 bases outside the gene matches. The CDR3 length is 15 residues. Per the germline V gene, CDR1 is SGHRS and CDR2 is YFSETQ. In nucleotides, the CDR3 is TGCGCCAGCAGGGGGACAGGGGGCGGAACGTACGAGCAGTACTTC. This gives the protein CASRGTGGGTYEQYF.

This rearrangement joins TRBV7-8 to TRBJ1-1; perhaps TRBD1 as D (5 bases). The V end was cut by 1 base, the J end by 0 bases, with 12 bases between. CDR1 is SGHVS, CDR2 FQNEAQ, per germline. The CDR3 is 16 residues long. In DNA, the CDR3 is TGTGCCAGCAGCTTAGGGGGACGGCTCATGAACACTGAAGCTTTCTTT. This gives the protein CASSLGGRLMNTEAFF.

The chain couples TRBV12-5 to TRBJ2-1; 11 bases agree with TRBD2. The CDR3 has 13 amino acids. Germline-derived CDR1 and CDR2 are LGHNT and FRNRAP. V trimming: 6 bases; J trimming: 8 bases; junction bases outside the gene matches: 3. Written as DNA, the CDR3 is TGTGCTAGTGGCTATAGCGGGAGGGATGAGCAGTTCTTC. It encodes CASGYSGRDEQFF.

DNA of the CDR3: TGTGCCAGCAGCGAAGGGTGGAAAGGCTATGGCTACACCTTC. This sequence encodes CASSEGWKGYGYTF. The chain is built from TRBV13 and TRBJ1-2; no clear D gene. Germline loops: CDR1 PRHDT, CDR2 FYEKMQ (reference sequence). CDR3 size: 14 residues. The V and J ends lost 5 bases and 4 bases respectively, with 14 bases between them.

Notes on this clone: This same CDR3 is encoded by further DNA sequences in the sample. V is TRBV11-2 and J is TRBJ1-1, with D uncertain. Germline V CDR1 and CDR2: SGHAT, FQNNGV. The length of the CDR3 is 13 residues. V was trimmed by 2 bases and J by 1 base, leaving 5 bases between them. DNA for the CDR3: TGTGCCAGCAGCTTACGGGAGAACACTGAAGCTTTCTTT. This codes for CASSLRENTEAFF. Looking up the rest from reference TRBV11-2 and TRBJ1-1 gives the full variable domain: EAGVAQSPRYKIIEKRQSVAFWCNPISGHATLYWYQQILGQGPKLLIQFQNNGVVDDSQLPKDRFSAERLKGVDSTLKIQPAKLEDSAVYLCASSLRENTEAFFGQGTRLTVV.

The chain couples TRBV15 to TRBJ1-6; D may be TRBD1 (6 bases). The V gene lost 5 bases and the J gene lost 9 bases, with 14 bases spanning the gap. CDR1 and CDR2 (germline): LNHNV, YYDKDF (reference sequence). The CDR3 consists of 14 residues. The CDR3 here is CATSPRGGGSPLHF. The CDR3 coding sequence is TGTGCCACCAGCCCCAGGGGAGGGGGTTCACCCCTCCACTTT.

The chain uses TRBV28 and TRBJ1-2; 8 bases fit TRBD1. Trimming took 8 bases from V and 3 from J; bases not matched to a gene: 11. The CDR3 runs 15 residues. Germline CDR1 MDHEN, CDR2 SYDVKM. The CDR3 loop reads CASFWSGGAYYGYTF. The DNA of the CDR3 is TGTGCCAGCTTTTGGTCAGGGGGCGCGTACTATGGCTACACCTTC.

The chain recombines TRBV5-6 with TRBJ1-1; perhaps TRBD1 as D (5 bases). Germline CDR1 is SGHDT and CDR2 is YYEEEE. The germline V and J ends were trimmed by 4 bases and 5 bases, with 12 bases remaining between them. This CDR3 comprises 13 residues. DNA of the CDR3: TGTGCCAGCAGCCAGGGACCGGGGACTGAAGCTTTCTTT. The encoded protein is CASSQGPGTEAFF. The full variable domain, with the rest looked up from reference TRBV5-6 and TRBJ1-1, is DAGVTQSPTHLIKTRGQQVTLRCSPKSGHDTVSWYQQALGQGPQFIFQYYEEEERQRGNFPDRFSGHQFPNYSSELNVNALLLGDSALYLCASSQGPGTEAFFGQGTRLTVV.

This clone was observed once. This chain joins TRBV9 and TRBJ2-3; TRBD1 might be the D (6 bases). V lost 0 bases to trimming and J lost 5 bases, with 19 bases between them. Germline V lookup: CDR1 SGDLS, CDR2 YYNGEE. The CDR3 is 17 residues long. CDR3 DNA: TGTGCCAGCAGCGTAGGGGAGACAGGCTCCAGGGGAGATACGCAGTATTTT. It is translated as CASSVGETGSRGDTQYF.

The rearrangement uses TRBV7-2 and TRBJ2-7; D remains ambiguous. The germline gives CDR1 SGHTA, CDR2 FQGNSA. Trimming took 2 bases from V and 3 from J, leaving 11 bases between them. The length of the CDR3 is 14 residues. This CDR3 is CASSLLVVGYEQYF. The CDR3 DNA reads TGTGCCAGCAGCTTATTAGTAGTGGGCTACGAGCAGTACTTC. Supplemented by reference TRBV7-2 and TRBJ2-7, the full variable domain reads GAGVSQSPSNKVTEKGKDVELRCDPISGHTALYWYRQSLGQGLEFLIYFQGNSAPDKSGLPSDRFSAERTGGSVSTLTIQRTQQEDSAVYLCASSLLVVGYEQYFGPGTRLTVT.

Worth noting for this clone: At the DNA level, this CDR3 is encoded by other sequences in the same sample as well. The rearrangement uses TRBV4-3 and TRBJ2-7; TRBD2 matches 11 bases. The CDR3 runs to 15 residues. The germline gives CDR1 LGHNA, CDR2 YSLEER. The junction had 3 bases not matched to a gene; V was cut back by 3 bases and J by 2 bases. The CDR3 loop reads CASSQGTSGTYEQYF. CDR3 nucleotide sequence: TGCGCCAGCAGCCAGGGGACTAGCGGTACCTACGAGCAGTACTTC.

The V gene is TRBV5-3, the J gene TRBJ1-1; D is possibly TRBD1 (5 bases). TRBV5-3 is an open reading frame whose function is uncertain. This CDR3 comprises 13 residues. Trimming cost V 4 bases and J 1 base, with 8 bases left between them. CDR3 loop: CARSSTGNTEAFF. The CDR3 bases are TGTGCCAGAAGCAGTACAGGGAACACTGAAGCTTTCTTT.

The gene calls are TRBV28 and TRBJ2-7, with 7 bases identical to TRBD2. J was trimmed by 0 bases and V by 7 bases; bases with no gene match: 15. Germline CDR1 is MDHEN and CDR2 is SYDVKM. The CDR3 is made up of 17 amino acids. The CDR3 protein is CASTLMGGTGPSYEQYF. CDR3 DNA: TGTGCCAGCACACTCATGGGGGGGACGGGGCCCTCCTACGAGCAGTACTTC.

This chain links TRBV6-5 with TRBJ1-2, with D maybe TRBD1 (5 bases). Trimming pared 2 bases from V and 2 bases from J, leaving 9 bases between. This CDR3 has 14 residues. Germline-derived CDR1 and CDR2 are MNHEY and SVGAGI. The CDR3, as DNA: TGTGCCAGCAGTTACGGACATCCAAACTATGGCTACACCTTC. Its protein product is CASSYGHPNYGYTF.

In the case of this clone: Other nucleotide sequences from this sample produce the same CDR3. The genes are TRBV6-5 and TRBJ1-1; D perhaps matches TRBD1 (6 bases). Trimming removed 0 bases from V and 0 bases from J, with 8 bases in between. Germline V CDR1 and CDR2: MNHEY, SVGAGI. The CDR3 contains 15 residues. CDR3 in amino acids: CASSYSGQLNTEAFF. Written as DNA, the CDR3 is TGTGCCAGCAGTTACTCTGGACAGCTGAACACTGAAGCTTTCTTT.

For this clone: Distinct nucleotide sequences in the sample also encode this CDR3. The chain couples TRBV5-1 to TRBJ2-7; 9 bases agree with TRBD1. The CDR3 covers 13 residues. With 4 bases clipped from V and 4 bases from J, the junction kept 3 bases outside the gene matches. Germline values: CDR1 SGHRS, CDR2 YFSETQ. The CDR3 here is CASSPDRGYEQYF. DNA of the CDR3: TGCGCCAGCAGCCCCGACAGGGGGTACGAGCAGTACTTC.

The chain recombines TRBV7-8 with TRBJ1-1; D perhaps matches TRBD1 (6 bases). Per the germline V gene, CDR1 is SGHVS and CDR2 is FQNEAQ. V gave up 5 bases and J gave up 0 bases, with 13 bases separating them. The CDR3 runs to 15 residues. The CDR3 is CASSPRGGLNTEAFF. Here the CDR3 DNA reads TGTGCCAGCAGCCCAAGGGGGGGCTTGAACACTGAAGCTTTCTTT.

The V and J genes are TRBV6-6 and TRBJ2-1; 10 bases agree with TRBD2. This CDR3 spans 14 amino acids. CDR1 is MNHNY, CDR2 SVGAGI, per germline (reference sequence). V shed 6 bases, J shed 7 bases, and the junction held 6 bases outside the gene matches. The CDR3 nucleotides read TGTGCCAGCAGCCCAGCGGGAGGGAGGAATGAGCAGTTCTTC. It encodes CASSPAGGRNEQFF.

This rearrangement joins TRBV7-2 to TRBJ2-1; D gene ambiguous. Germline V gene lookup returns CDR1 SGHTA and CDR2 FQGNSA. V shed 1 base and J shed 3 bases, with 7 bases lying between them. The CDR3 contains 14 residues. The CDR3 is CASSLVSRYNEQFF. For the CDR3, the DNA is TGTGCCAGCAGCTTAGTATCGCGCTACAATGAGCAGTTCTTC. Full variable domain (outside the CDR3, taken from reference TRBV7-2 and TRBJ2-1): GAGVSQSPSNKVTEKGKDVELRCDPISGHTALYWYRQSLGQGLEFLIYFQGNSAPDKSGLPSDRFSAERTGGSVSTLTIQRTQQEDSAVYLCASSLVSRYNEQFFGPGTRLTVL.

The genes are TRBV18 and TRBJ2-7; 9 bases align to TRBD1. The germline V gene has CDR1 KGHSH and CDR2 LQKENI. The CDR3 is 14 amino acids. Trimming took 2 bases from V and 6 from J; bases not matched to a gene: 5. CDR3: CASSPMGQGAEQYF. CDR3 sequence (DNA): TGTGCCAGCTCACCAATGGGACAGGGAGCCGAGCAGTACTTC.

A note on this clone: Other DNA sequences from this sample encode an identical CDR3 as well. V gene TRBV7-2 combines with J gene TRBJ2-7; 9 bases fit TRBD1. Germline V gives CDR1 SGHTA, CDR2 FQGNSA. J was trimmed by 1 base and V by 5 bases; bases with no gene match: 3. The CDR3 covers 14 residues. The CDR3, as DNA: TGTGCCAGCAGCCGCGACAGGGGGTCCTACGAGCAGTACTTC. Its protein is CASSRDRGSYEQYF. The full variable domain, completed using reference TRBV7-2 and TRBJ2-7, is GAGVSQSPSNKVTEKGKDVELRCDPISGHTALYWYRQSLGQGLEFLIYFQGNSAPDKSGLPSDRFSAERTGGSVSTLTIQRTQQEDSAVYLCASSRDRGSYEQYFGPGTRLTVT.

V usage is TRBV7-2 and J usage is TRBJ1-1; D is unresolved. Germline-derived CDR1 and CDR2 are SGHTA and FQGNSA. Trimming took 1 base from V and 4 from J, leaving 16 bases between them. CDR3 size: 16 residues. CDR3 in amino acids: CASSLEGAGLVTEAFF. The CDR3 nucleotides are TGTGCCAGCAGCTTAGAGGGTGCGGGCCTTGTCACTGAAGCTTTCTTT.

This clone was seen a single time. CDR3 nucleotide sequence: TGCGCCAGCAGCTTGGTTCCGTCTCCGGGGACCCAGTACTTC. Translated: CASSLVPSPGTQYF. The rearrangement joins TRBV5-1 to TRBJ2-5; D is unclear. CDR1 is SGHRS, CDR2 YFSETQ, per germline. CDR3 size: 14 residues. V lost 0 bases and J 7 bases, leaving 13 bases between the germline ends.